A single TCR beta chain is shown here with its context. The entry originates in a study of human T cells and chemical hapten exposure. About the research overall: A 2 cm by 2 cm inner upper arm patch received 2% DPC for sensitization. Upper-back patch tests with 0.01% DPC were read at 6 days. The study enrolled mostly female patients with alopecia areata, totalis or universalis.

Time point defined: patch test 2, 6 weeks after DPC sensitization. The treatment is: therapeutic diphenylcyclopropenone sensitization with weekly scalp DPC. Each cDNA molecule in the library carried unique molecular identifiers. TCRdb independently ran MiXCR on the RACE reads; one entry per CDR3 protein. The sample yields 120,000 to 150,000 distinct CDR3 sequences, about an eighth seen once. Per the germline V gene, CDR1 is SQVTM and CDR2 is ANQGSEA. The CDR3 consists of 12 residues. Trimming left V 6 bases short and J 4 bases short, with 12 bases between. Sequencing was performed on whole blood, taken in connection with sensitization to the hapten diphenylcyclopropenone (DPC). V usage is TRBV29-1 and J usage is TRBJ2-5; the D gene could be TRBD1 or TRBD2 (5 bases each). The source is a woman in her fifties or sixties with alopecia areata. Some clones in this sample may be carry-over from other donors' samples. For the CDR3, the DNA is TGCAGCGTCACCGGTGGGGGAGAGACCCAGTACTTC. It yields the protein CSVTGGGETQYF.